This T cell receptor (beta chain) was observed in a study of OX40 agonist ivuxolimab in advanced cancers. On the study more broadly: Patients with hepatocellular carcinoma, melanoma, renal cell or head and neck cancer made up the dose-escalation patients. Cohort: roughly 79% men, mean age about 62, aged about 20 to 90. Study-wide points: Both blood CD4+ and CD8+ T cells showed clonal growth by week 6 at 0.1 to 3.0 mg/kg. Individuals who were partial responders at 0.1-3.0 mg/kg had clonal expansion that ranked among the lowest.

In regard to this clone: The antigen is not known.

This CDR3 has 14 residues. The germline V gene has CDR1 SGHRS and CDR2 YFSETQ. V was pared by 4 bases and J by 3 bases, with 13 bases between. Produced via immunoSEQ multiplex PCR; TCRdb's table is partial and in-frame only. The sample has fewer than 40,000 clones, about 80% seen once; the top ten hold roughly 23%. The material was CD4+ or CD8+ T cells sorted from blood, obtained in a trial of the OX40 agonist ivuxolimab. The rearrangement joins TRBV5-1 to TRBJ1-2, with D possibly TRBD1 on 5 matching bases. This TCR was recovered from an adult with an advanced solid tumor such as melanoma, head and neck, liver or kidney cancer. In nucleotides, the CDR3 is TGCGCCAGCAGCAGTGACAGCTTATACTATGGCTACACCTTC. Translating gives CASSSDSLYYGYTF.